This TCR beta chain originates from a study of T cells after yellow fever vaccination. Looking at the study overall: Fractions of limited cellularity were prepared by means of SMART-Seq v4 Ultra Low Input.

V was clipped by 7 bases and J by 10 bases; unmatched bases: 4. This CDR3 spans 11 amino acids. The germline gives CDR1 MNHEY, CDR2 SVGAGI. Only a few counts were recorded for this clonotype. Its antigen is unidentified. Broader study findings: Researchers report a weaker secondary response that nonetheless peaked faster, day 5 versus 15.

It was through 5'RACE template switching that TCR cDNA was made, with a universal primer site and UMIs added. TCRdb fed the 5' RACE reads into MiXCR, producing one record per CDR3 protein. The data show approximately 260,000 distinct CDR3 sequences, with roughly 4.8% seen just once and 2.5% to 4% held by the top ten. Specimen: CD4+ T cells sorted from PBMCs, collected on the day of the yellow fever booster vaccination. The chain carries TRBV6-5 and TRBJ1-1; the match to TRBD1 covers 9 bases. This receptor was taken from a man between 18 and 35 years old who received the YFV17D yellow fever vaccine. The CDR3 reads CASKRDRVAFF. The CDR3 DNA reads TGTGCCAGCAAGCGGGACAGGGTAGCTTTCTTT.